Detailed here is one TCR beta chain. The data were taken from a study of blood T cell repertoires in COVID-19. Germline loops: CDR1 LGHNA, CDR2 YNFKEQ. The CDR3 length is 16 residues. The J segment lost 4 bases and the V segment lost 0 bases, leaving 6 bases of the junction unmatched. Data came from immunoSEQ multiplex PCR; TCRdb stores just in-frame clones and leaves some out. This sample has 10,000 to 15,000 clones, with approximately 83% found just once. The specimen was peripheral blood. This TCR was recovered from a man in his forties with active or convalescent COVID-19. The gene calls are TRBV4-2 and TRBJ2-1; 7 nucleotides align to TRBD2. The CDR3 DNA is TGTGCCAGCAGCCAAGATTGGGGGGGGGTGTACAATGAGCAGTTCTTC. Translation gives CASSQDWGGVYNEQFF.